These 27 T cell receptor beta chains were sequenced from one sample in a study of blood T cell repertoires in COVID-19. Sequenced by immunoSEQ multiplex PCR; TCRdb stores in-frame clones only, minus some. The sample has 170,000 or so clones; 90% are singletons. Sample: peripheral blood. Receptors were obtained from a man in his fifties with acute or convalescent COVID-19.

V and J are TRBV4-1 and TRBJ2-1, with 12 bases aligning to TRBD2. J gave up 6 bases and V 3 bases, and 12 bases lay outside the gene matches. CDR1 and CDR2 (germline): MGHRA, YSYEKL. This CDR3 contains 18 residues. This CDR3 is CASSHASGRAFIGNEQFF. The CDR3 DNA reads TGCGCCAGCAGCCATGCTAGCGGGAGGGCCTTTATAGGCAATGAGCAGTTCTTC.

The chain joins TRBV4-1 to TRBJ2-2; TRBD2 matches 9 bases. The CDR3 extends over 16 amino acids. J gave up 5 bases and V 1 base, and 5 bases lay outside the gene matches. CDR1 is MGHRA and CDR2 is YSYEKL in the germline V gene. CDR3 nucleotides: TGCGCCAGCAGCCAAGGCGGGGGGGCCTCAACCGGGGAGCTGTTTTTT. It translates to CASSQGGGASTGELFF.

This chain joins TRBV6-6 and TRBJ2-1; TRBD2 matches 9 bases. The J segment lost 4 bases and the V segment lost 2 bases, leaving 0 bases of the junction unmatched. The CDR3 spans 14 residues. Looked up from germline, CDR1 is MNHNY and CDR2 is SVGAGI (reference sequence). This CDR3 is CASSYLAGYNEQFF. DNA of the CDR3: TGTGCCAGCAGTTACCTAGCGGGGTACAATGAGCAGTTCTTC.

The chain combines TRBV4-1 with TRBJ2-1, with 10 bases aligning to TRBD2. The CDR3 has 16 residues. V lost 2 bases to trimming and J lost 7 bases; unmatched junction nucleotides: 8. Looked up from germline, CDR1 is MGHRA and CDR2 is YSYEKL. This chain's CDR3 is CASSQSVAGGGNEQFF. CDR3 DNA sequence: TGCGCCAGCAGCCAATCCGTAGCGGGAGGTGGGAATGAGCAGTTCTTC.

V is TRBV7-9 and J is TRBJ1-1; D may be TRBD1 (6 bases). V shed 2 bases and J shed 7 bases, with 14 bases lying between them. The CDR3 is 14 amino acids. Germline-derived CDR1 and CDR2 are SEHNR and FQNEAQ (reference sequence). In DNA form, the CDR3 reads TGTGCCAGCAGCTTATCGGCGGGGGCCGGTGAAGCTTTCTTT. Residues: CASSLSAGAGEAFF. Looking up the rest from reference TRBV7-9 and TRBJ1-1 gives the full variable domain: DTGVSQNPRHKITKRGQNVTFRCDPISEHNRLYWYRQTLGQGPEFLTYFQNEAQLEKSRLLSDRFSAERPKGSFSTLEIQRTEQGDSAMYLCASSLSAGAGEAFFGQGTRLTVV.

CDR3 nucleotides: TGTGCCAGCAGCTCATCTTTGACTAGCGGGACGGGAAGTGAGCAGTTCTTC. Amino acid sequence: CASSSSLTSGTGSEQFF. The J gene is TRBJ2-1, the V gene TRBV5-4; 11 nucleotides line up with TRBD2. Per germline, CDR1 SGHNT and CDR2 YYREEE (reference sequence). The CDR3 has 17 amino acids. J was trimmed by 9 bases and V by 3 bases; bases with no gene match: 14. The full variable domain, completed using reference TRBV5-4 and TRBJ2-1, is ETGVTQSPTHLIKTRGQQVTLRCSSQSGHNTVSWYQQALGQGPQFIFQYYREEENGRGNFPPRFSGLQFPNYSSELNVNALELDDSALYLCASSSSLTSGTGSEQFFGPGTRLTVL.

The rearrangement joins TRBV3-1 (or the pseudogene TRBV3-2) to TRBJ2-5; weak D call: TRBD1 (6 bases). CDR1 and CDR2 from the germline V gene are LGHDT and YNNKEL (reference sequence). The CDR3 totals 13 residues. The V gene lost 4 bases and the J gene lost 1 base, with 7 bases spanning the gap. The CDR3 loop is CASSRQAQETQYF. The CDR3 nucleotides are TGTGCCAGCAGCCGACAGGCCCAAGAGACCCAGTACTTC.

This chain connects TRBV29-1 to TRBJ2-1; 11 nucleotides match TRBD2. The CDR3 has 16 residues. Germline-derived CDR1 and CDR2 are SQVTM and ANQGSEA. The ends lost 6 bases at V and 0 bases at J; junction bases unmatched: 7. CDR3 sequence (DNA): TGCAGCGTGGTAGCGGGAGGGCCAATCTCCTACAATGAGCAGTTCTTC. Its protein is CSVVAGGPISYNEQFF.

The genes are TRBV7-9 and TRBJ2-3; 12 bases agree with TRBD2. This CDR3 region has 18 residues. The V gene end was trimmed by 5 bases and the J gene end by 2 bases; junction bases not matched to a gene: 11. The germline V gene has CDR1 SEHNR and CDR2 FQNEAQ (reference sequence). In DNA, the CDR3 is TGTGCCAGCAGCGCAGGATTTACTAGCGGGGGGAACACAGATACGCAGTATTTT. This encodes CASSAGFTSGGNTDTQYF.

The chain joins TRBV7-9 to TRBJ1-6, with 12 positions matching TRBD1. V gave up 5 bases and J gave up 6 bases; unmatched junction bases: 5. This CDR3 contains 16 residues. Per germline, CDR1 SEHNR and CDR2 FQNEAQ (reference sequence). In DNA, the CDR3 is TGTGCCAGCAGCCCGGGACAGGGGGCTACTAATTCACCCCTCCACTTT. It yields the protein CASSPGQGATNSPLHF.

The V gene is TRBV23-1, the J gene TRBJ2-5, with a tentative D call TRBD2 (6 bases). TRBV23-1 has ORF status, its function being uncertain. CDR3 size: 15 residues. The ends were cut back, 4 bases at V and 0 bases at J, with 12 bases in the middle. Here the CDR3 reads CASSPKAGHQETQYF. The DNA for the CDR3 is TGCGCCAGCAGTCCAAAGGCGGGGCACCAAGAGACCCAGTACTTC.

V gene TRBV27 combines with J gene TRBJ2-1, with 7 bases aligning to TRBD1. The CDR3 runs to 15 residues. Germline V gene data show CDR1 as MNHEY and CDR2 as SMNVEV (reference sequence). V dropped 6 bases and J dropped 0; count of bases not matched to a gene: 5. The CDR3 bases are TGTGCCAGCAGAGACAGGGCCAGCTCCTACAATGAGCAGTTCTTC. As protein: CASRDRASSYNEQFF.

This chain uses TRBV18 with TRBJ1-2; no firm D call. Germline V CDR1 and CDR2: KGHSH, LQKENI. The CDR3 contains 14 residues. Trimming removed 1 base at V and 6 bases at J, with 12 bases between. This CDR3 reads CASSPRGGSNGYTF. CDR3 DNA sequence: TGTGCCAGCTCACCACGGGGAGGGTCTAATGGCTACACCTTC.

CDR3: CASSFGQAGNTIYF. The CDR3 DNA follows: TGCGCCAGCAGCTTTGGACAAGCTGGAAACACCATATATTTT. J is TRBJ1-3 and V is TRBV5-1; a possible D gene is TRBD1 (5 bases). Trimming took 2 bases from V and 2 from J, leaving 8 bases between them. The CDR3 loop spans 14 amino acids. CDR1 and CDR2 from the germline V gene are SGHRS and YFSETQ.

This chain connects TRBV4-3 to TRBJ2-7; D remains ambiguous. The V gene lost 0 bases and the J gene lost 2 bases, with 14 bases spanning the gap. Germline CDR1 is LGHNA and CDR2 is YSLEER. The CDR3 runs 16 residues. The CDR3, as DNA: TGCGCCAGCAGCCAAGATGGGCCAAGAATGGCCTACGAGCAGTACGTC. Amino acids: CASSQDGPRMAYEQYV.

V gene TRBV27 combines with J gene TRBJ1-5; D is possibly TRBD1 (6 bases). V dropped 6 bases and J dropped 1 base, with 13 bases sitting between them. The CDR3 length is 15 residues. CDR1 and CDR2 (germline): MNHEY, SMNVEV (reference sequence). Here the CDR3 DNA reads TGTGCCAGCAGGCGCGCAGGACAGAGCAATCAGCCCCAGCATTTT. It translates to CASRRAGQSNQPQHF.

This clone has a single count. The J gene is TRBJ1-4, the V gene TRBV28, with 10 bases identical to TRBD1. Germline CDR1 reads MDHEN; CDR2 reads SYDVKM. Unmatched junction bases numbered 8, after V lost 3 bases and J lost 7 bases. The length of the CDR3 is 16 residues. As DNA, the CDR3 is TGTGCCAGCAGTTTCCGCGGACAGGGGGGAGGTGAAAAACTGTTTTTT. It translates to CASSFRGQGGGEKLFF.

The chain has TRBV3-1 (or the pseudogene TRBV3-2) and TRBJ1-5, with D uncertain. V was clipped by 3 bases and J by 3 bases, with 3 bases between them. Germline-derived CDR1 and CDR2 are LGHDT and YNNKEL (reference sequence). CDR3 length: 12 amino acids. The CDR3: CASSHNNQPQHF. For the CDR3, the DNA is TGTGCCAGCAGCCACAACAATCAGCCCCAGCATTTT.

CDR3 nucleotides: TGTGCCAGCAGGAGGACTAGCGGGGGTTGGGGAGAGACCCAGTACTTC. It encodes CASRRTSGGWGETQYF. The J gene is TRBJ2-5, the V gene TRBV13; 13 bases are shared with TRBD2. After removal of 6 bases from V and 4 bases from J, the junction contained 8 bases not matched to a gene. CDR3 length: 16 amino acids. The germline V gene has CDR1 PRHDT and CDR2 FYEKMQ (reference sequence).

J is TRBJ1-3 and V is TRBV6-5, with D tentatively TRBD1 (5 bases). The CDR3 consists of 11 residues. The V end was cut by 8 bases, the J end by 9 bases, with 11 bases between. Germline assignment: CDR1 MNHEY and CDR2 SVGAGI. The CDR3 DNA reads TGTGCCAGCGCGGGGGGGAGCACCATATATTTT. Residues: CASAGGSTIYF.

V is TRBV2 and J is TRBJ2-7; D perhaps matches TRBD1 (6 bases). The V end lost 5 bases, the J end lost 0 bases, and 14 bases lay between the germline ends. Germline CDR1 SNHLY, CDR2 FYNNEI. The CDR3 extends over 15 amino acids. The CDR3 protein is CASSPTGRSSYEQYV. CDR3 in DNA: TGTGCCAGCAGTCCGACAGGTAGGAGCTCCTACGAGCAGTACGTC.

V usage is TRBV20-1 and J usage is TRBJ1-2, with a weak D call TRBD1 (6 bases). V gave up 4 bases and J gave up 8 bases, with 11 bases separating them. The CDR3 contains 11 residues. CDR1 is DFQATT and CDR2 is SNEGSKA in the germline V gene (reference sequence). The DNA for the CDR3 is TGCAGTGCTACGACAGGACGAGGCTACACCTTC. This sequence encodes CSATTGRGYTF.

The J gene is TRBJ1-2, the V gene TRBV7-8; perhaps TRBD1 as D (5 bases). The V gene's germline CDR1 is SGHVS and CDR2 FQNEAQ. Trimming cost V 5 bases and J 1 base, with 20 bases left between them. The CDR3 totals 17 residues. The CDR3 sequence is CASSQIPPGGYNYGYTF. CDR3 coding DNA: TGTGCCAGCAGCCAGATCCCTCCGGGGGGGTATAACTATGGCTACACCTTC.

The V call is TRBV10-3, the J call TRBJ2-1, with 12 bases aligning to TRBD2. The CDR3 extends over 17 amino acids. Per germline, CDR1 ENHRY and CDR2 SYGVKD. V lost 5 bases and J lost 4; bases outside the gene matches: 9. For the CDR3, the DNA is TGTGCCATCAGTACCCTAGCGGGGGGGCCGTTATACAATGAGCAGTTCTTC. Protein: CAISTLAGGPLYNEQFF.

The rearrangement joins TRBV28 to TRBJ1-2, with 8 bases lining up with TRBD1. The CDR3 loop spans 15 amino acids. Germline trimming cut 0 bases from V and 4 bases from J; bases unmatched to any gene: 4. Germline V lookup: CDR1 MDHEN, CDR2 SYDVKM. CDR3 in amino acids: CASSLWDRELYGYTF. CDR3 DNA sequence: TGTGCCAGCAGTTTATGGGACAGGGAGCTCTATGGCTACACCTTC.

The chain couples TRBV5-1 to TRBJ2-1; 7 bases line up with TRBD1. Germline trimming cut 4 bases from V and 9 bases from J; bases unmatched to any gene: 10. The CDR3 runs 14 residues. The germline V gene encodes CDR1 SGHRS and CDR2 YFSETQ. The CDR3 region has the DNA TGCGCCAGCAGCCCGCGACAGGGTGTCGCTGAGCAGTTCTTC. It yields the protein CASSPRQGVAEQFF.

V and J are TRBV5-1 and TRBJ1-5; no clear D gene. Deletions cut 0 bases from V and 5 bases from J, with 6 bases between. The V gene's germline CDR1 is SGHRS and CDR2 YFSETQ. This CDR3 has 13 residues. This chain's CDR3 is CASSLGSDQPQHF. CDR3 in DNA: TGCGCCAGCAGCTTGGGCAGCGATCAGCCCCAGCATTTT.